This TCR beta chain was observed in a study of CD8+CD57+ T cells in acquired aplastic anemia. As for the study in general: On average, sorted CD4+ and CD8+ cells gave 3.2 ug of DNA. General study points: The CD8+ Simpson's diversity of patients and controls was not significantly different.

Germline V gene sequence: CDR1 LGHNA, CDR2 YSLEER. The V end lost 3 bases, the J end lost 3 bases, and 12 bases lay between the germline ends. The CDR3 runs to 15 residues. At least ten counts were recorded for this clonotype. What it binds is not known. Genomic DNA acted as the template from which TCR beta VDJ combination and CDR3 sequence profiling were carried out. Using its own MiXCR run on the reads, TCRdb lists one record per CDR3 protein. Counted here are 350,000 to 450,000 distinct CDR3 sequences, about two thirds occurring once; the ten biggest clones make up 3.5% to 4.5%. Sequencing used sorted CD4+, CD8+, or CD8+CD57+ T cells (not recorded which) from PBMCs. The sequence was collected from a human donor in good health, serving as a control. The genes are TRBV4-3 and TRBJ1-5; no definite D call. The CDR3: CASSHLRIFNQPQHF. The DNA for the CDR3 is TGCGCCAGCAGCCACTTACGGATTTTCAATCAGCCCCAGCATTTT.